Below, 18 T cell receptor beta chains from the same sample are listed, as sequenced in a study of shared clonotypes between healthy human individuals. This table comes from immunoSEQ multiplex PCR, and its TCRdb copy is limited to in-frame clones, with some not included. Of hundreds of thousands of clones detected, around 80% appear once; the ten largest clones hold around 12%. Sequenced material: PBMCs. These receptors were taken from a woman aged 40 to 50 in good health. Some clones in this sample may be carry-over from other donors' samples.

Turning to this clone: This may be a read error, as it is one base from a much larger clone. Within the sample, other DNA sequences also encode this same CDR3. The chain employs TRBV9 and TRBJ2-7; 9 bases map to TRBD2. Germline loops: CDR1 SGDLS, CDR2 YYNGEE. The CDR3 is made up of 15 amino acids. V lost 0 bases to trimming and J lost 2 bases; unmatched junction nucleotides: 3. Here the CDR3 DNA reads TGTGCCAGCAGCGTAGGGGCTAGCGGGACCTACGAGCAGTACTTC. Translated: CASSVGASGTYEQYF.

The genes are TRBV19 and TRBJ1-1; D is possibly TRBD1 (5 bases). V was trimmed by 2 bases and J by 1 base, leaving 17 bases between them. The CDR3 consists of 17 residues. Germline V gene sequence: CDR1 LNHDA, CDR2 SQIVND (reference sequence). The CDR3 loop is CASSIPRGRAKNTEAFF. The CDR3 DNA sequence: TGTGCCAGTAGTATACCCCGGGGGAGGGCTAAGAACACTGAAGCTTTCTTT.

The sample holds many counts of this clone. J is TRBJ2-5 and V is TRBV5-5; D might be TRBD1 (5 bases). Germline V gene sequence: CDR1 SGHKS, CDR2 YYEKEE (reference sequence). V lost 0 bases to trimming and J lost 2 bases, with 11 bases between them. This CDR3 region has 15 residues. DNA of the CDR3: TGTGCCAGCAGCTTGGGACAGCTGAATCAAGAGACCCAGTACTTC. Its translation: CASSLGQLNQETQYF.

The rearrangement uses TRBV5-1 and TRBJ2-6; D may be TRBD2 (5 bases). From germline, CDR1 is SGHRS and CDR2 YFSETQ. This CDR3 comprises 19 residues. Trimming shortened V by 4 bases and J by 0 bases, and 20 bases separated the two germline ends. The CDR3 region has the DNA TGCGCCAGCAGCGTAACCGGGAAGCTCACGAGCTCTGGGGCCAACGTCCTGACTTTC. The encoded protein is CASSVTGKLTSSGANVLTF.

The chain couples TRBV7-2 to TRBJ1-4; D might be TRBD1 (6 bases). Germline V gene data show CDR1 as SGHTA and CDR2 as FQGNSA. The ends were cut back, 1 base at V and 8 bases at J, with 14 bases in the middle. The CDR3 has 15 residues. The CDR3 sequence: CASSLEGAGVEKLFF. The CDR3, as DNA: TGTGCCAGCAGCTTAGAAGGGGCAGGGGTGGAAAAACTGTTTTTT.

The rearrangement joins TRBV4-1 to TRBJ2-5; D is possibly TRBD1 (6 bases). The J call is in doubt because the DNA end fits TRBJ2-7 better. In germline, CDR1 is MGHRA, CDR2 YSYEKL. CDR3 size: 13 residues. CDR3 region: CASSPQGPYEQYF. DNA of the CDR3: TGCGCCAGCAGCCCACAGGGACCCTACGAGCAGTACTTC.

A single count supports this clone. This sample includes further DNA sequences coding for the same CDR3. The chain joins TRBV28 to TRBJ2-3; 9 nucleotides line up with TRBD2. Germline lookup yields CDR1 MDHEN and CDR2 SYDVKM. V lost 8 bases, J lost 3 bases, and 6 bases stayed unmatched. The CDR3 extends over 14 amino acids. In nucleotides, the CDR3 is TGTGCCAGCTCGCGGCTAGCGGGAACAGATACGCAGTATTTT. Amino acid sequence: CASSRLAGTDTQYF.

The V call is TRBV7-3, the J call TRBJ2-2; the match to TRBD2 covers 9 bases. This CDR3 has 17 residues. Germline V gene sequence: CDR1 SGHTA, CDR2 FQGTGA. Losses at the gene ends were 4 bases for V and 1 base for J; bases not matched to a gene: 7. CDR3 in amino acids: CASSSSGLAGNTGELFF. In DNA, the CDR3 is TGTGCCAGCAGCTCGTCGGGACTAGCTGGGAACACCGGGGAGCTGTTTTTT.

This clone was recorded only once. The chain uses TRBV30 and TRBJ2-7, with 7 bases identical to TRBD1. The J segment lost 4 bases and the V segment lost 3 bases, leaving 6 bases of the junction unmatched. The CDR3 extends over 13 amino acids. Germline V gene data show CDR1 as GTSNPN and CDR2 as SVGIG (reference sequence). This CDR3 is CAWSSGQTYEQYF. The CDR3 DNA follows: TGTGCCTGGAGCTCGGGACAGACTTACGAGCAGTACTTC. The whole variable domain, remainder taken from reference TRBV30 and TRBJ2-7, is SQTIHQWPATLVQPVGSPLSLECTVEGTSNPNLYWYRQAAGRGLQLLFYSVGIGQISSEVPQNLSASRPQDRQFILSSKKLLLSDSGFYLCAWSSGQTYEQYFGPGTRLTVT.

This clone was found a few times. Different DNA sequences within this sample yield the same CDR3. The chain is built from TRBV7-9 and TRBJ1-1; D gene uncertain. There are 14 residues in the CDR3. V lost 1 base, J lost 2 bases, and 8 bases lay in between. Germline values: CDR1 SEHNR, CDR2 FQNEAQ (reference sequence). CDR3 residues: CASSLGGLNTEAFF. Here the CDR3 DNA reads TGTGCCAGCAGCTTAGGCGGCCTAAACACTGAAGCTTTCTTT.

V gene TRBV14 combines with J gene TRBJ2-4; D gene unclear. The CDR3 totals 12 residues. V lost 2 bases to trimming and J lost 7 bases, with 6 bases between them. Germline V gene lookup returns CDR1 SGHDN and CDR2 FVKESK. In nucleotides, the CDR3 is TGTGCCAGCAGCCAATCACAGAACATTCAGTACTTC. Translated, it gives CASSQSQNIQYF.

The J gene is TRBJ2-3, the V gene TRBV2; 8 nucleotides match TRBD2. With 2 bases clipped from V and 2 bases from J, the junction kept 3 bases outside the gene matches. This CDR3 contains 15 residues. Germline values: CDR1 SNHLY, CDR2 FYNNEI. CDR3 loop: CASSELAGPTDTQYF. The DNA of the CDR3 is TGTGCCAGCAGTGAATTAGCGGGGCCCACAGATACGCAGTATTTT.

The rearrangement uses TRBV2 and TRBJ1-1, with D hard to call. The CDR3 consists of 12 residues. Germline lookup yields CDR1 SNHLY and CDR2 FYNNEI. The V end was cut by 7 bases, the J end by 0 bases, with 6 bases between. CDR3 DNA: TGTGCCAGCACGGATATGAACACTGAAGCTTTCTTT. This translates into CASTDMNTEAFF.

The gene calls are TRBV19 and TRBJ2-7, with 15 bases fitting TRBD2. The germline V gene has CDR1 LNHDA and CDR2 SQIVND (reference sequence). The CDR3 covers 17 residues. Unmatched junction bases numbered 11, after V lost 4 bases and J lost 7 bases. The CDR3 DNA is TGTGCCAGTAGTAAGGGACTAGCGGGAGGCCTACGGCTGGAGCAGTACTTC. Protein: CASSKGLAGGLRLEQYF. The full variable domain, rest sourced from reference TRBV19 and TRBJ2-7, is DGGITQSPKYLFRKEGQNVTLSCEQNLNHDAMYWYRQDPGQGLRLIYYSQIVNDFQKGDIAEGYSVSREKKESFPLTVTSAQKNPTAFYLCASSKGLAGGLRLEQYFGPGTRLTVT.

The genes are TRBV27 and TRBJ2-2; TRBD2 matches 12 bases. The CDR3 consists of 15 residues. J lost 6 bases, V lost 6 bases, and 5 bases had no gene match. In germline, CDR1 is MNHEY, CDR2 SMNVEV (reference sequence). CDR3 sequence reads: CASSKRLAGAGELFF. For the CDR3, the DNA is TGTGCCAGCAGCAAAAGACTAGCGGGAGCCGGGGAGCTGTTTTTT.

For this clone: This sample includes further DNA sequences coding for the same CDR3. The CDR3 is CASSPNNEQFF. The CDR3 nucleotides read TGCGCCAGCAGCCCGAACAATGAGCAGTTCTTC. The chain recombines TRBV5-1 with TRBJ2-1, with D hard to call. The germline gives CDR1 SGHRS, CDR2 YFSETQ. The CDR3 runs 11 residues. V was clipped by 4 bases and J by 5 bases, with 4 bases between them. Supplemented by reference TRBV5-1 and TRBJ2-1, the full variable domain reads KAGVTQTPRYLIKTRGQQVTLSCSPISGHRSVSWYQQTPGQGLQFLFEYFSETQRNKGNFPGRFSGRQFSNSRSEMNVSTLELGDSALYLCASSPNNEQFFGPGTRLTVL.

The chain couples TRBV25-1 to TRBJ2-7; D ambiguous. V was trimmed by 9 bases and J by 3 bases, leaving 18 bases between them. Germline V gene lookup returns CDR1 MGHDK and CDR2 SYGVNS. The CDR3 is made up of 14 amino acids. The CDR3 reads CARSGRAGFYEQYF. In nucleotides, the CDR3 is TGTGCCAGATCCGGACGCGCTGGCTTCTACGAGCAGTACTTC.

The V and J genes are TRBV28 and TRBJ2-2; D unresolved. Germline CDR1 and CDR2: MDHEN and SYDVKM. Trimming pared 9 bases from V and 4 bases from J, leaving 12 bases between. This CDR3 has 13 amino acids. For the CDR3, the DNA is TGTGCCAGTAACTGGTTGGTCACCGGGGAGCTGTTTTTT. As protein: CASNWLVTGELFF. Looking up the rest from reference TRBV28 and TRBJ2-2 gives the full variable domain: DVKVTQSSRYLVKRTGEKVFLECVQDMDHENMFWYRQDPGLGLRLIYFSYDVKMKEKGDIPEGYSVSREKKERFSLILESASTNQTSMYLCASNWLVTGELFFGEGSRLTVL.